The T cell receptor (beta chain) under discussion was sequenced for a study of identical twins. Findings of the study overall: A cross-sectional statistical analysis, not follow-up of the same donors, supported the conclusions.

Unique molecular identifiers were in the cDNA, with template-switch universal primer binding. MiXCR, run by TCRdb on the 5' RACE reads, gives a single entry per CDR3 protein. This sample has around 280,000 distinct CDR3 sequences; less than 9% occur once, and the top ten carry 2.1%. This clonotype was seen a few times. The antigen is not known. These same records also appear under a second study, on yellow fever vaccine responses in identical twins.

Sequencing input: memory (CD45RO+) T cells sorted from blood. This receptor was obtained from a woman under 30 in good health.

Written as DNA, the CDR3 is TGTGCCAGCAGCGTAGGGAGGACGAACACCGGGGAGCTGTTTTTT. This codes for CASSVGRTNTGELFF. This chain links TRBV9 with TRBJ2-2; the D gene is possibly TRBD2 (5 bases). This CDR3 spans 15 amino acids. Per the germline V gene, CDR1 is SGDLS and CDR2 is YYNGEE. Trimming pared 0 bases from V and 0 bases from J, leaving 6 bases between. Based on the CDR3 plus reference TRBV9 and TRBJ2-2, the full variable domain is DSGVTQTPKHLITATGQRVTLRCSPRSGDLSVYWYQQSLDQGLQFLIQYYNGEERAKGNILERFSAQQFPDLHSELNLSSLELGDSALYFCASSVGRTNTGELFFGEGSRLTVL.